A selection of T cell receptor beta chains follows, all from one sample in a study of T-cell reconstitution after alpha-beta-depleted transplantation in children. MiXCR, applied by TCRdb to the PCR reads, yields one record per CDR3 protein. The sample lists around 960,000 distinct CDR3 sequences; about 31% were seen once. The sample consisted of PBMCs, mostly from graft donor cells, taken 360 days after TCRalphabeta/CD19-depleted stem cell transplant. All receptors come from a boy under two years old who had a stem cell transplant for SCID, so the T cells may come from the graft donor. Both conserved end residues are part of each CDR3. A D gene is named only where the DNA matches it firmly. Clone sizes are given selectively: once, few, many, or a class where the clone is expanded.

>-|TRBJ2-6|-|TRBV5-1
CASSPNRAGANVLTF
TGCGCCAGCAGCCCGAATCGGGCTGGGGCCAACGTCCTGACTTTC
>-|TRBJ2-2|-|TRBV20-1
CSASGGAPGELFF
TGCAGTGCTAGCGGTGGGGCCCCCGGGGAGCTGTTTTTT
>-|TRBJ2-3|-|TRBV29-1
CSARRVGFADTQYF
TGCAGCGCGAGGCGGGTTGGGTTCGCAGATACGCAGTATTTT
>-|TRBJ1-5|TRBD1|TRBV12-3/TRBV12-4
CASRGTGALSNQPQHF
TGTGCCAGCCGCGGGACAGGGGCGTTAAGCAATCAGCCCCAGCATTTT
>many|TRBJ2-3|-|TRBV5-1
CASSLASSTDTQYF
TGTGCCAGCAGTTTGGCGTCGAGCACAGATACGCAGTATTTT
>few|TRBJ2-3|-|TRBV2
CAPNGADTQYF
TGTGCCCCCAATGGAGCAGATACGCAGTATTTT
>few|TRBJ1-1|-|TRBV7-7
CASSQEDRGNTEAFF
TGTGCCAGCAGCCAGGAGGACAGAGGTAACACTGAAGCTTTCTTT
>-|TRBJ2-5|TRBD1|TRBV5-1
CASSLRTGSQETQYF
TGCGCCAGCAGCCTCCGGACAGGTTCCCAAGAGACCCAGTACTTC
>many|TRBJ2-1|TRBD2|TRBV7-9
CASSLRRGGSYNEQFF
TGTGCCAGCAGCTTACGGCGGGGGGGCTCCTACAATGAGCAGTTCTTC
>few|TRBJ2-5|-|TRBV24-1
CATSTGVQETQYF
TGTGCCACCAGTACAGGTGTACAAGAGACCCAGTACTTC
>-|TRBJ2-1|TRBD1|TRBV20-1
CSAAGTGDNEQFF
TGCAGTGCTGCCGGGACAGGAGACAATGAGCAGTTCTTC
>few|TRBJ2-7|-|TRBV5-1
CASSQDGLVDEQYF
TGCGCCAGCAGCCAAGACGGGCTGGTGGACGAGCAGTACTTC
>few|TRBJ1-5|TRBD1|TRBV12-3/TRBV12-4
CASSDRGPANQPQHF
TGTGCCAGCAGCGACAGGGGCCCTGCTAATCAGCCCCAGCATTTT
>many|TRBJ2-1|TRBD2|TRBV14
CASSQVAGSSYNEQFF
TGCGCCAGCAGCCAAGTAGCGGGTAGCTCCTACAATGAGCAGTTCTTC
>-|TRBJ2-7|-|TRBV5-1
CASSFGALESYEQYF
TGCGCCAGCTCCTTTGGCGCGCTGGAGTCCTACGAGCAGTACTTC
>-|TRBJ1-1|-|TRBV6-1
CASSGVRANTEAFF
TGTGCCAGCAGTGGGGTCAGGGCGAACACTGAAGCTTTCTTT
>few|TRBJ2-7|-|TRBV29-1
CSVVDRQTYEQYF
TGCAGCGTTGTAGATCGACAGACCTACGAGCAGTACTTC
>few|TRBJ1-1|-|TRBV25-1
CASIMGDEAFF
TGTGCCAGCATAATGGGGGATGAAGCTTTCTTT
>few|TRBJ2-3|TRBD2|TRBV12-3/TRBV12-4
CASRNYGGYTNTQYF
TGTGCCAGCAGGAATTACGGGGGGTACACAAATACGCAGTATTTT
>-|TRBJ1-1|-|TRBV7-9
CASSFWLGTEAFF
TGTGCCAGCAGCTTTTGGCTGGGCACTGAAGCTTTCTTT
>-|TRBJ2-1|-|TRBV7-9
CASSYTLSSYNEQFF
TGTGCCAGCAGCTATACCCTGAGCTCCTACAATGAGCAGTTCTTC
>few|TRBJ2-7|-|TRBV27
CASSLSQGHEQYF
TGTGCCAGCAGTCTTTCCCAGGGCCACGAGCAGTACTTC
>-|TRBJ2-1|TRBD2|TRBV2
CASRTLGTSAIKSSYNEQFF
TGTGCCAGCAGGACTCTCGGGACTAGCGCGATAAAGAGCTCTTACAATGAGCAGTTCTTC
>-|TRBJ2-1|-|TRBV5-1
CASSPKGPGDYNEQFF
TGCGCCAGCAGCCCCAAGGGGCCGGGGGACTACAATGAGCAGTTCTTC
>-|TRBJ1-3|TRBD1|TRBV12-3/TRBV12-4
CASTRQGTGNTIYF
TGTGCCAGCACCAGACAGGGGACTGGAAACACCATATATTTT
>-|TRBJ2-4|TRBD2|TRBV7-8
CASSIRTSGAKNIQYF
TGTGCCAGCAGCATTCGGACTAGCGGAGCCAAAAACATTCAGTACTTC
>-|TRBJ2-1|-|TRBV5-6
CASSFFDNEQFF
TGTGCCAGCAGCTTTTTCGACAATGAGCAGTTCTTC
>-|TRBJ2-3|TRBD1|TRBV7-2
CASSLAGTGGYPDTQYF
TGTGCCAGCAGCTTAGCAGGGACAGGGGGTTATCCAGATACGCAGTATTTT
>few|TRBJ2-3|-|TRBV29-1
CSVEGQLTDTQYF
TGCAGCGTCGAAGGACAGCTCACAGATACGCAGTATTTT
>few|TRBJ1-5|-|TRBV7-9
CASSPAFGSNQPQHF
TGTGCCAGCAGCCCAGCCTTCGGGAGCAATCAGCCCCAGCATTTT
>few|TRBJ1-1|TRBD1|TRBV7-9
CASSPPWTGEAFF
TGTGCCAGCAGCCCTCCTTGGACAGGTGAAGCTTTCTTT
>-|TRBJ2-7|-|TRBV28
CASSQPRTGPYEQYF
TGTGCCAGCAGTCAACCCAGGACGGGCCCCTACGAGCAGTACTTC
>many|TRBJ2-1|-|TRBV6-2/TRBV6-3
CASSRSYNEQFF
TGTGCCAGCAGTCGCTCCTACAATGAGCAGTTCTTC
>-|TRBJ1-5|TRBD1|TRBV20-1
CSARGTGNNQPQHF
TGCAGTGCTAGAGGGACAGGAAACAATCAGCCCCAGCATTTT
>-|TRBJ2-3|-|TRBV3-1
CASSYLAVRYTQYF
TGTGCCAGCAGCTATCTGGCGGTGCGCTATACGCAGTATTTT
>-|TRBJ2-3|-|TRBV5-1
CASSRDPKKTDTQYF
TGCGCCAGCAGCCGGGACCCCAAGAAGACAGATACGCAGTATTTT
>few|TRBJ1-2|-|TRBV19
CASSATGLGYGYTF
TGTGCCAGTAGTGCGACAGGACTCGGCTATGGCTACACCTTC
>few|TRBJ1-6|-|TRBV20-1
CSARDFPGDSPLHF
TGCAGTGCTAGAGATTTCCCAGGGGATTCACCCCTCCACTTT
>few|TRBJ2-1|TRBD2|TRBV12-3/TRBV12-4
CASRLSGTSGGNEQFF
TGTGCCAGCAGACTTTCCGGGACTAGCGGGGGTAATGAGCAGTTCTTC
>few|TRBJ2-1|-|TRBV11-2
CASSQQAAEVDEQFF
TGTGCCAGCAGCCAGCAAGCAGCAGAGGTCGATGAGCAGTTCTTC
>few|TRBJ2-5|TRBD2|TRBV20-1
CSAFSGGAYQETQYF
TGCAGTGCGTTTAGCGGGGGGGCGTACCAAGAGACCCAGTACTTC
>-|TRBJ1-1|TRBD1|TRBV12-3/TRBV12-4
CASSLQGALGTEAFF
TGTGCCAGCAGTCTACAGGGGGCGCTCGGCACTGAAGCTTTCTTT
>-|TRBJ2-1|TRBD2|TRBV16
CASSQSPVRLAGGLYNEQFF
TGTGCCAGCAGCCAATCTCCCGTTAGACTAGCGGGGGGACTCTACAATGAGCAGTTCTTC
>few|TRBJ2-1|TRBD1|TRBV4-1
CASSQAGQGANEQFF
TGCGCCAGCAGCCAAGCGGGACAGGGGGCGAATGAGCAGTTCTTC
>-|TRBJ1-2|TRBD1|TRBV6-5
CASSYGGTGFYGYTF
TGTGCCAGCAGTTACGGAGGGACAGGGTTTTATGGCTACACCTTC
>many|TRBJ1-3|-|TRBV21-1
CASSLEAAKSGNTIYF
TGTGCCAGCAGCCTAGAGGCGGCGAAGAGTGGAAACACCATATATTTT
>few|TRBJ2-7|-|TRBV20-1
CSAIWPLTVEQYF
TGCAGTGCTATTTGGCCGCTGACAGTGGAGCAGTACTTC
>-|TRBJ2-1|-|TRBV5-6
CASSLALGLDKAYNEQFF
TGTGCCAGCAGCTTGGCTTTGGGTTTGGACAAAGCCTACAATGAGCAGTTCTTC
>-|TRBJ2-3|-|TRBV6-5
CASSTDKLTQYF
TGTGCCAGCAGTACCGATAAACTTACGCAGTATTTT
>few|TRBJ2-1|-|TRBV7-2
CASSPEPLNNEQFF
TGTGCCAGCAGCCCAGAACCACTCAACAATGAGCAGTTCTTC
>few|TRBJ2-5|-|TRBV3-1
CASSQKGTEAFQETQYF
TGTGCCAGCAGCCAAAAGGGCACAGAGGCATTCCAAGAGACCCAGTACTTC